This TCR beta chain was sequenced in a study of early T cells in non-severe SARS-CoV-2 infection. About the study: Unsorted whole-blood RNA was sequenced in bulk, leaving chains unpaired.

TCRdb used MiXCR to reprocess the 5' RACE reads, holding one entry per CDR3 protein. The table lists roughly 88,000 distinct CDR3 sequences, 13% to 15% of them singletons. Sequenced: whole blood. This sequence originates from an adult who was a healthcare worker with PCR-confirmed SARS-CoV-2 infection or an uninfected control (not recorded which).

The DNA for the CDR3 is TGCAGTGCTGAGCAGGGGGCGCATGGCTACACCTTC. Protein sequence: CSAEQGAHGYTF. The chain is built from TRBV20-1 and TRBJ1-2; 8 bases line up with TRBD1. V lost 5 bases to trimming and J lost 6 bases; unmatched junction nucleotides: 5. In germline, CDR1 is DFQATT, CDR2 SNEGSKA (reference sequence). CDR3 length: 12 residues.